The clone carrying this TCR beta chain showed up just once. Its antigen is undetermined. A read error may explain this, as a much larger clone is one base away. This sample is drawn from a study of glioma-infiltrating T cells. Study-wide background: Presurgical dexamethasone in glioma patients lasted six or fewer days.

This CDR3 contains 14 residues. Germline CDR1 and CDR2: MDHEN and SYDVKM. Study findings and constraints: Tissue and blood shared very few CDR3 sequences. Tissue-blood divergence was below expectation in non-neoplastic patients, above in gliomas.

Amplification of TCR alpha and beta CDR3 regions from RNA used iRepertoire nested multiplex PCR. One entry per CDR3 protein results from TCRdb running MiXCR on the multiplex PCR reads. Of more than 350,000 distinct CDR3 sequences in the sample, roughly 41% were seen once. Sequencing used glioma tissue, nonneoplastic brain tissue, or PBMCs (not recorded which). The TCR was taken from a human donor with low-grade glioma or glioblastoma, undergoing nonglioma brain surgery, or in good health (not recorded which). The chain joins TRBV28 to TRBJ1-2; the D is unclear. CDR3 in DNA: TGTGCCAGCGGTTTAGGAGGGCAGAGCTATGGCTACACCTTC. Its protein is CASGLGGQSYGYTF.